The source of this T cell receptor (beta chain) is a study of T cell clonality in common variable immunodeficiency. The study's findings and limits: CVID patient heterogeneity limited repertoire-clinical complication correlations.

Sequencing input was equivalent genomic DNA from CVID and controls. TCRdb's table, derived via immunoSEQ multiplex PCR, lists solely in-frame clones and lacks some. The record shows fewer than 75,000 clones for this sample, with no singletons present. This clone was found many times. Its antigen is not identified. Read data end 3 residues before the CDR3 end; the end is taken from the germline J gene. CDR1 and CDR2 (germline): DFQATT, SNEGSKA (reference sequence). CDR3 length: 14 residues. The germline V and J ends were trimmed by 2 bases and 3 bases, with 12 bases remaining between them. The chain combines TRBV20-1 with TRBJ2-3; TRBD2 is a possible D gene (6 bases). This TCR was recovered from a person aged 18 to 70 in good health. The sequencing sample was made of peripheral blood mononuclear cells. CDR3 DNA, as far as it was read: TGCAGTGCTAGACCAATGGGACTGACAGATACG. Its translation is CSARPMGLTDT. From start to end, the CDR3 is CSARPMGLTDTQYF.